This TCR beta chain was captured by sequencing in a study of cytomegalovirus exposure and HLA in healthy donors. Sequencing used immunoSEQ multiplex PCR; TCRdb keeps in-frame clones, though not all of them. The data contain about 69,000 clones, nearly 96% of them singletons. The V and J ends lost 6 bases and 5 bases respectively, with 16 bases between them. The germline CDR1 and CDR2 sequences are MNHEY and SVGAGI. The CDR3 runs to 14 residues. Sequencing input: PBMCs. The rearrangement links TRBV6-5 to TRBJ2-5; a weak D match, TRBD1 (5 bases). The origin of this receptor is a woman aged 18-29 years in good health and CMV-seropositive. The CDR3 DNA reads as TGTGCCAGCAGCCCAAACCAGGGTCAGGAGACCCAGTACTTC. Protein sequence: CASSPNQGQETQYF.